The 14 T cell receptor beta chains presented below share a single source sample, sequenced in a study of blood T cell repertoires in COVID-19. Libraries were prepared by immunoSEQ multiplex PCR; TCRdb keeps only in-frame clonotypes and omits some of them. The top ten clones hold 0.7% to 0.8% of a sample with about 200,000 clones, roughly 90% of them seen once. The sample taken for sequencing was peripheral blood. The origin of the receptors is a woman between 70 and 85 years old with acute or convalescent COVID-19.

The chain couples TRBV19 to TRBJ2-7; perhaps TRBD2 as D (6 bases). Between the trimmed V and J ends, which lost 1 base and 1 base, there was a span of 8 bases. Germline V CDR1 and CDR2: LNHDA, SQIVND (reference sequence). This CDR3 has 14 residues. CDR3 amino acids: CASSIGGGSYEQYF. The CDR3 nucleotides read TGTGCCAGTAGTATAGGGGGAGGTTCCTACGAGCAGTACTTC.

V and J are TRBV18 and TRBJ2-7, with TRBD1 identical over 7 bases. Looked up from germline, CDR1 is KGHSH and CDR2 is LQKENI. This CDR3 is built from 13 residues. The trim removed 2 bases at V and 3 bases at J, leaving 1 base unmatched. The CDR3 loop is CASSPDRVYEQYF. The CDR3 DNA is TGTGCCAGCTCACCAGACAGGGTCTACGAGCAGTACTTC.

The chain is built from TRBV7-2 and TRBJ2-7; D uncertain. Germline V gene sequence: CDR1 SGHTA, CDR2 FQGNSA. Trimming shortened V by 1 base and J by 1 base, and 8 bases separated the two germline ends. The CDR3 totals 14 residues. CDR3 sequence reads: CASSLGGRSYEQYF. CDR3 in DNA: TGTGCCAGCAGCTTAGGTGGCAGATCCTACGAGCAGTACTTC.

The chain links TRBV3-1 (or the pseudogene TRBV3-2) to TRBJ2-1; TRBD2 matches 9 bases. V lost 3 bases to trimming and J lost 0 bases; unmatched junction nucleotides: 3. Germline CDR1 reads LGHDT; CDR2 reads YNNKEL (reference sequence). The CDR3 covers 16 residues. The CDR3 loop reads CASSQPGLASYNEQFF. In DNA, the CDR3 is TGTGCCAGCAGCCAGCCGGGACTAGCCTCCTACAATGAGCAGTTCTTC.

V is TRBV11-2 and J is TRBJ2-5; TRBD2 aligns across 14 bases. Germline V lookup: CDR1 SGHAT, CDR2 FQNNGV. The CDR3 extends over 17 amino acids. V lost 3 bases to trimming and J lost 4 bases; unmatched junction nucleotides: 7. The CDR3 here is CASSLIGTSGGGETQYF. CDR3 DNA sequence: TGTGCCAGCAGCTTGATCGGGACTAGCGGGGGCGGAGAGACCCAGTACTTC.

This clone was seen a handful of times. The CDR3 region is CATSPGQPGGYTF. The DNA of the CDR3 is TGTGCCACCAGTCCTGGACAACCCGGTGGCTACACCTTC. V usage is TRBV24-1 and J usage is TRBJ1-2, with D possibly matching TRBD1 (5 bases). V lost 6 bases, J lost 7 bases, and 14 bases lay in between. This CDR3 is 13 amino acids long. In germline, CDR1 is KGHDR, CDR2 SFDVKD.

The V and J genes are TRBV6-1 and TRBJ1-4; TRBD1 might be the D (5 bases). This CDR3 has 16 amino acids. The V end lost 3 bases, the J end lost 5 bases, and 16 bases lay between the germline ends. Germline V CDR1 and CDR2: MNHNS, SASEGT. CDR3 sequence (DNA): TGTGCCAGCAGTGACGTGCGACAGCTCTGGAATGAAAAACTGTTTTTT. This encodes CASSDVRQLWNEKLFF.

The chain joins TRBV25-1 to TRBJ2-3; 7 positions match TRBD1. The trim removed 7 bases at V and 6 bases at J, leaving 7 bases unmatched. The CDR3 is 13 residues long. Germline V CDR1 and CDR2: MGHDK, SYGVNS. The CDR3 coding sequence is TGTGCCAGCACAGAGGGGGCAAGGGATACGCAGTATTTT. As protein: CASTEGARDTQYF.

V usage is TRBV3-1 (or the pseudogene TRBV3-2) and J usage is TRBJ1-6, with D tentatively TRBD1 (6 bases). Trimming cost V 3 bases and J 6 bases, with 9 bases left between them. The V gene's germline CDR1 is LGHDT and CDR2 YNNKEL (reference sequence). The CDR3 loop spans 14 amino acids. CDR3 loop: CASSHRGTNSPLHF. The CDR3 DNA follows: TGTGCCAGCAGCCACAGGGGAACTAATTCACCCCTCCACTTT.

The genes are TRBV20-1 and TRBJ2-1, with 7 bases identical to TRBD2. CDR1 is DFQATT, CDR2 SNEGSKA, per germline (reference sequence). The CDR3 is 11 amino acids. J gave up 7 bases and V 6 bases, and 3 bases lay outside the gene matches. CDR3 nucleotides: TGCAGTGCACCGGGGGGTAATGAGCAGTTCTTC. Protein: CSAPGGNEQFF.

This clone has more than one count but fewer than ten. This chain links TRBV5-4 with TRBJ1-1; tentatively, D is TRBD1 (5 bases). V dropped 4 bases and J dropped 2 bases, with 12 bases sitting between them. CDR1 and CDR2 (germline): SGHNT, YYREEE (reference sequence). The CDR3 loop spans 14 amino acids. CDR3 protein: CASSPLQVNTEAFF. The CDR3 bases are TGTGCCAGCAGCCCGTTACAGGTTAACACTGAAGCTTTCTTT. Combining the CDR3 with reference TRBV5-4 and TRBJ1-1 gives the whole variable domain ETGVTQSPTHLIKTRGQQVTLRCSSQSGHNTVSWYQQALGQGPQFIFQYYREEENGRGNFPPRFSGLQFPNYSSELNVNALELDDSALYLCASSPLQVNTEAFFGQGTRLTVV.

The rearrangement joins TRBV27 to TRBJ1-1, with TRBD1 as a possible D gene (5 bases). Germline CDR1 and CDR2: MNHEY and SMNVEV (reference sequence). Trimming shortened V by 3 bases and J by 8 bases, and 13 bases separated the two germline ends. CDR3 length equals 13 residues. The CDR3 nucleotides read TGTGCCAGCAGTTTTGGGCAGGGCCTGGAAGCTTTCTTT. Its translation is CASSFGQGLEAFF.

The rearrangement links TRBV13 to TRBJ1-2; tentative D call: TRBD1 (6 bases). The CDR3 is 12 residues long. CDR1 and CDR2 (germline): PRHDT, FYEKMQ (reference sequence). Trimming pared 5 bases from V and 7 bases from J, leaving 11 bases between. Written as DNA, the CDR3 is TGTGCCAGCAGCAGGCGCAGGGGTGGCTACACCTTC. This codes for CASSRRRGGYTF.

The chain carries TRBV3-1 (or the pseudogene TRBV3-2) and TRBJ1-2, with 8 bases matching TRBD1. CDR3 length: 14 amino acids. Germline assignment: CDR1 LGHDT and CDR2 YNNKEL (reference sequence). V lost 3 bases to trimming and J lost 7 bases; unmatched junction nucleotides: 7. This chain's CDR3 is CASSHWTGQGGYTF. CDR3 nucleotide sequence: TGTGCCAGCAGCCACTGGACAGGGCAGGGTGGCTACACCTTC.